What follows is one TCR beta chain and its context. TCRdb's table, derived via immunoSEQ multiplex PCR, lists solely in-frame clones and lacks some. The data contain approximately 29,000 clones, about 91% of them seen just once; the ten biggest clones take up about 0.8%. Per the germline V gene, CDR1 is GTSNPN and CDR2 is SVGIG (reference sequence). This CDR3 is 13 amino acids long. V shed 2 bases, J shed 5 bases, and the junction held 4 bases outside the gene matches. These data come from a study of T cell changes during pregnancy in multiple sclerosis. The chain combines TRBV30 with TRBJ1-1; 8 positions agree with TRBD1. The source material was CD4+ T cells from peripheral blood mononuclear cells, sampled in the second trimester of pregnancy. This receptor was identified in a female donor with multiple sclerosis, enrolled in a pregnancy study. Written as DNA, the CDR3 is TGTGCCTGGAGTAAAACAGGGGGAACTGAAGCTTTCTTT. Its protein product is CAWSKTGGTEAFF.